Following are 27 T cell receptor beta chains from one sample sequenced in a study of T-cell memory formation after mild COVID-19. TCRdb passed the 5' RACE reads through MiXCR, listing each CDR3 protein once. The repertoire consists of roughly 250,000 distinct CDR3 sequences, with approximately 16% occurring once and the leading ten covering 20% to 25%. Sequenced input: PBMCs or a T cell subset sorted from them (not recorded which). The receptor set was obtained from a young man who had mild COVID-19 (a few samples of this study predate the infection). Cell type and time point are not known.

V is TRBV7-2 and J is TRBJ2-5, with 7 bases that match TRBD1. Germline V gene sequence: CDR1 SGHTA, CDR2 FQGNSA. Trimming took 4 bases from V and 7 from J; bases not matched to a gene: 15. The CDR3 spans 16 residues. The CDR3: CASSSFMTRGIGTQYF. The CDR3 DNA reads TGTGCCAGCAGCTCGTTCATGACCAGGGGGATAGGGACCCAGTACTTC.

This clonotype was seen more than once but under ten times. The chain employs TRBV6-2 or TRBV6-3 and TRBJ1-2; TRBD1 matches at 7 bases. The CDR3 consists of 17 residues. V gave up 2 bases and J gave up 4 bases; unmatched junction bases: 13. CDR1 is MNHEY, CDR2 SVGEGT, per germline. The CDR3 DNA follows: TGTGCCAGCAGTTACCCAGATTACAGGGACAGCTTCTATGGCTACACCTTC. Translation: CASSYPDYRDSFYGYTF.

The genes are TRBV15 and TRBJ2-7; 8 nucleotides align to TRBD2. Germline lookup yields CDR1 LNHNV and CDR2 YYDKDF (reference sequence). The CDR3 has 15 amino acids. Losses at the gene ends were 4 bases for V and 1 base for J; bases not matched to a gene: 6. CDR3 sequence (DNA): TGTGCCACCAGCATGGGAGCGGGGGTGTCCTACGAGCAGTACGTC. Residues: CATSMGAGVSYEQYV.

This clonotype came up many times. The chain employs TRBV5-1 and TRBJ2-2; TRBD2 matches at 7 bases. The germline V gene encodes CDR1 SGHRS and CDR2 YFSETQ. V dropped 6 bases and J dropped 4; count of bases not matched to a gene: 9. The CDR3 extends over 15 amino acids. DNA of the CDR3: TGCGCCAGCAACGTCGGGGGGACTGGCACCGGGGAGCTGTTTTTT. It translates to CASNVGGTGTGELFF.

This clonotype showed up many times. The chain combines TRBV20-1 with TRBJ2-1, with a weak D call TRBD2 (7 bases). V dropped 3 bases and J dropped 7 bases, with 19 bases sitting between them. The CDR3 runs to 15 residues. From germline, CDR1 is DFQATT and CDR2 SNEGSKA (reference sequence). This CDR3 is CSASEGGVFWNEQFF. The CDR3 DNA sequence: TGCAGTGCTAGTGAGGGGGGGGTTTTTTGGAATGAGCAGTTCTTC.

A few counts support this clonotype. The chain couples TRBV20-1 to TRBJ1-4; D possibly corresponds to TRBD1 (6 bases). CDR1 is DFQATT and CDR2 is SNEGSKA in the germline V gene (reference sequence). V was clipped by 0 bases and J by 8 bases, with 19 bases between them. The CDR3 contains 16 residues. The CDR3 sequence: CSARDPLAGAVEKLFF. The CDR3 DNA is TGCAGTGCTAGAGATCCCCTCGCAGGGGCGGTCGAAAAACTGTTTTTT.

The chain has TRBV19 and TRBJ2-2; D remains unclear. Trimming cost V 3 bases and J 6 bases, with 8 bases left between them. The CDR3 runs 13 residues. In germline, CDR1 is LNHDA, CDR2 SQIVND (reference sequence). The CDR3 loop is CASSMRASGELFF. For the CDR3, the DNA is TGTGCCAGTAGTATGAGAGCATCCGGGGAGCTGTTTTTT.

In its sample, this clonotype was seen a few times. The J gene is TRBJ2-7, the V gene TRBV4-1, with D tentatively TRBD1 (6 bases). Trimming removed 5 bases at V and 5 bases at J, with 10 bases between. The germline gives CDR1 MGHRA, CDR2 YSYEKL. This CDR3 has 12 amino acids. CDR3 protein: CASSVTGNEQYF. Written as DNA, the CDR3 is TGCGCCAGCAGCGTAACAGGGAACGAGCAGTACTTC.

This clonotype was counted only a few times. The V and J genes are TRBV5-1 and TRBJ1-1; D gene uncertain. Per germline, CDR1 SGHRS and CDR2 YFSETQ. The CDR3 runs 14 residues. Trimming took 3 bases from V and 3 from J, leaving 12 bases between them. The DNA for the CDR3 is TGCGCCAGCAGCTACGCCGGCGGGGACACTGAAGCTTTCTTT. Translating gives CASSYAGGDTEAFF.

The V call is TRBV5-1, the J call TRBJ2-2, with no clear D. The ends were cut back, 1 base at V and 2 bases at J, with 9 bases in the middle. CDR1 is SGHRS, CDR2 YFSETQ, per germline. This CDR3 has 15 residues. The CDR3 coding sequence is TGCGCCAGCAGCTTGATCACATCAAACACCGGGGAGCTGTTTTTT. It yields the protein CASSLITSNTGELFF. Filled out from reference TRBV5-1 and TRBJ2-2, the complete variable domain reads KAGVTQTPRYLIKTRGQQVTLSCSPISGHRSVSWYQQTPGQGLQFLFEYFSETQRNKGNFPGRFSGRQFSNSRSEMNVSTLELGDSALYLCASSLITSNTGELFFGEGSRLTVL.

The V and J genes are TRBV6-5 and TRBJ2-5; 8 bases are shared with TRBD1. The germline V gene encodes CDR1 MNHEY and CDR2 SVGAGI. This CDR3 has 14 residues. The junction had 8 bases not matched to a gene; V was cut back by 6 bases and J by 5 bases. DNA of the CDR3: TGTGCCAGCAGCCCCGGACAGGGATCGGAGACCCAGTACTTC. This encodes CASSPGQGSETQYF.

The V and J genes are TRBV20-1 and TRBJ1-2, with 8 positions matching TRBD1. Germline loops: CDR1 DFQATT, CDR2 SNEGSKA (reference sequence). This CDR3 has 12 residues. The V and J ends lost 3 bases and 6 bases, in that order; junction bases with no gene match: 3. Here the CDR3 reads CSASRGQNGYTF. The CDR3, as DNA: TGCAGTGCTAGCAGGGGGCAAAATGGCTACACCTTC.

This clonotype has a count of ten or more. The V call is TRBV5-1, the J call TRBJ1-1; D unclear. This CDR3 comprises 14 residues. The V end lost 1 base, the J end lost 1 base, and 8 bases lay between the germline ends. In germline, CDR1 is SGHRS, CDR2 YFSETQ. CDR3 amino acids: CASSLSAGNTEAFF. Here the CDR3 DNA reads TGCGCCAGCAGCTTGTCGGCAGGGAACACTGAAGCTTTCTTT.

This clonotype appeared many times. This sequence joins TRBV5-1 and TRBJ1-1; D might be TRBD1 (6 bases). V was cut by 0 bases and J by 5 bases, with 11 bases left in between. The CDR3 length is 14 residues. Looked up from germline, CDR1 is SGHRS and CDR2 is YFSETQ. The CDR3 loop is CASSLDRAGTEAFF. CDR3 in DNA: TGCGCCAGCAGCTTGGACAGGGCGGGAACTGAAGCTTTCTTT.

The chain's CDR3 is CAGEDRTSSGNTIYF. As DNA, the CDR3 is TGTGCCGGGGAGGACAGGACGAGCTCTGGAAACACCATATATTTT. The chain combines TRBV10-3 with TRBJ1-3; 7 bases align to TRBD1. The germline CDR1 and CDR2 sequences are ENHRY and SYGVKD. The V and J ends lost 11 bases and 0 bases, in that order; junction bases with no gene match: 10. The CDR3 consists of 15 residues.

CDR3 protein: CASSFQSSPKGDTQYF. The CDR3 bases are TGTGCCAGCAGTTTCCAATCTAGTCCAAAGGGAGATACGCAGTATTTT. V gene TRBV27 combines with J gene TRBJ2-3; D is uncertain. Germline V CDR1 and CDR2: MNHEY, SMNVEV (reference sequence). V lost 3 bases and J lost 5, with 18 bases in between. This CDR3 is 16 amino acids long.

This clonotype has more than one count but fewer than ten. The J gene is TRBJ2-1, the V gene TRBV5-1; no reliable D call. The CDR3 covers 12 residues. CDR1 is SGHRS and CDR2 is YFSETQ in the germline V gene. The ends were cut back, 10 bases at V and 1 base at J, with 9 bases in the middle. DNA for the CDR3: TGCGCCTCCACCGGGTCCTACAATGAGCAGTTCTTC. Its protein is CASTGSYNEQFF.

The chain uses TRBV20-1 and TRBJ1-5; D is perhaps TRBD1 (6 bases). This CDR3 comprises 15 residues. V gave up 2 bases and J gave up 2 bases, with 13 bases separating them. The V gene's germline CDR1 is DFQATT and CDR2 SNEGSKA (reference sequence). CDR3 region: CSARRMDSGNQPQHF. CDR3 coding DNA: TGCAGTGCTAGACGAATGGACAGCGGCAATCAGCCCCAGCATTTT.

The chain recombines TRBV4-1 with TRBJ2-7; D might be TRBD2 (6 bases). The V gene lost 4 bases and the J gene lost 5 bases, with 15 bases spanning the gap. The CDR3 has 14 residues. CDR1 and CDR2 (germline): MGHRA, YSYEKL. In nucleotides, the CDR3 is TGCGCCAGCAGCCTCTTAGGGCGACTAGACGAGCAGTACTTC. Its protein is CASSLLGRLDEQYF.

This chain joins TRBV7-2 and TRBJ2-6, with a tentative D call TRBD2 (7 bases). The V gene's germline CDR1 is SGHTA and CDR2 FQGNSA. The germline V and J ends were trimmed by 3 bases and 0 bases, with 18 bases remaining between them. The CDR3 is 19 amino acids. In nucleotides, the CDR3 is TGTGCCAGCAGCTTGGGATCGGGGGGCCGCTACTCTGGGGCCAACGTCCTGACTTTC. Translated: CASSLGSGGRYSGANVLTF.

The V and J genes are TRBV29-1 and TRBJ2-3; D is ambiguous. V gave up 0 bases and J gave up 9 bases, with 13 bases separating them. This CDR3 has 13 residues. CDR1 is SQVTM, CDR2 ANQGSEA, per germline. The CDR3 protein is CSVEDPASITQYF. CDR3 nucleotides: TGCAGCGTTGAAGATCCGGCTAGTATCACGCAGTATTTT.

V and J are TRBV11-2 and TRBJ2-1, with a weak D call TRBD1 (8 bases). CDR1 is SGHAT, CDR2 FQNNGV, per germline. With 5 bases removed from V and 8 bases from J, the gap between germline ends came to 25 bases. There are 17 residues in the CDR3. This CDR3 is CASSADRGSRGWDEQFF. In nucleotides, the CDR3 is TGTGCCAGCAGCGCAGACAGGGGCTCGCGGGGGTGGGATGAGCAGTTCTTC.

This clonotype was observed a handful of times. CDR3 sequence (DNA): TGTGCCAGCAGGCGACTCCCGACAGAAGGCTACACCTTC. Amino acids: CASRRLPTEGYTF. The chain has TRBV27 and TRBJ1-2; weak D call: TRBD1 (5 bases). Germline CDR1 and CDR2: MNHEY and SMNVEV (reference sequence). V lost 6 bases and J lost 8, with 16 bases in between. This CDR3 comprises 13 residues.

This clonotype turned up a few times. This chain links TRBV7-9 with TRBJ1-2; TRBD1 might be the D (6 bases). This CDR3 has 14 residues. V lost 7 bases and J lost 7, with 19 bases in between. In germline, CDR1 is SEHNR, CDR2 FQNEAQ (reference sequence). As DNA, the CDR3 is TGTGCCAGCACCACCTTATCAGGGGCAACTGGCTACACCTTC. It translates to CASTTLSGATGYTF. Variable domain in full (rest from reference TRBV7-9 and TRBJ1-2): DTGVSQNPRHKITKRGQNVTFRCDPISEHNRLYWYRQTLGQGPEFLTYFQNEAQLEKSRLLSDRFSAERPKGSFSTLEIQRTEQGDSAMYLCASTTLSGATGYTFGSGTRLTVV.

This chain joins TRBV6-1 and TRBJ2-1, with 9 bases fitting TRBD1. The V segment lost 8 bases and the J segment 8 bases; nucleotides outside the gene matches: 10. The CDR3 runs to 14 residues. Per germline, CDR1 MNHNS and CDR2 SASEGT. DNA for the CDR3: TGTGCCAGCTCCTTAGGACAGGGGATGTATGAGCAGTTCTTC. The encoded protein is CASSLGQGMYEQFF.

The chain recombines TRBV3-1 with TRBJ1-2; tentatively, D is TRBD1 (5 bases). The ends were cut back, 1 base at V and 6 bases at J, with 12 bases in the middle. Germline CDR1 LGHDT, CDR2 YNNKEL (reference sequence). The CDR3 has 14 residues. This CDR3 is CASSQVSRVNGYTF. The CDR3 DNA reads as TGTGCCAGCAGCCAAGTCAGCAGGGTTAATGGCTACACCTTC. The entire variable domain, with the rest obtained from reference TRBV3-1 and TRBJ1-2, is as follows: DTAVSQTPKYLVTQMGNDKSIKCEQNLGHDTMYWYKQDSKKFLKIMFSYNNKELIINETVPNRFSPKSPDKAHLNLHINSLELGDSAVYFCASSQVSRVNGYTFGSGTRLTVV.

This clonotype was found a few times. The genes are TRBV25-1 and TRBJ2-3; D might be TRBD1 or TRBD2, each matching 5 bases. Trimming cost V 10 bases and J 6 bases, with 14 bases left between them. Germline V gene lookup returns CDR1 MGHDK and CDR2 SYGVNS. The CDR3 extends over 12 amino acids. DNA for the CDR3: TGTGCCACCAGGGACCTGGGGGATACGCAGTATTTT. Translating it yields CATRDLGDTQYF.